The 18 T cell receptor beta chains in this list originate from one sample, sequenced in a study of T cells in Graves' hyperthyroidism and ophthalmopathy (dated by TCRdb to between 2019 and 2020). Receptor libraries were prepared by multiplex PCR. Sequencing relied on an Illumina HiSeq 2000. TCR beta CDR3 regions were amplified from RNA transcripts. The TCR CDR3 was subjected to a first round of RT-PCR using the HTBI primer set and the Qiagen OneStep RT-PCR kit. In TCRdb, the public reads were trimmed at Q25 with fastp and aligned with MiXCR, with productive beta chains retained. Every CDR3 protein is listed once, alongside the most common genes and DNA of its rows. For this sample there are about 480,000 distinct CDR3 sequences; about 24% appear just once. 11% of the sample belongs to the ten largest clones. The sequenced material came from blood. The receptors were gathered from a woman aged 30 to 39 with Graves' ophthalmopathy.

This clonotype was seen at least ten times. The rearrangement uses TRBV5-1 and TRBJ2-2; maybe TRBD1 (5 bases). CDR1 is SGHRS, CDR2 YFSETQ, per germline. CDR3 size: 14 residues. Trimming left V 5 bases short and J 2 bases short, with 10 bases between. The CDR3 loop reads CASRGRVNTGELFF. The CDR3 DNA follows: TGCGCCAGCAGAGGCAGGGTTAACACCGGGGAGCTGTTTTTT.

This clonotype was seen many times. V gene TRBV6-5 combines with J gene TRBJ1-1; D is uncertain. This CDR3 spans 15 amino acids. Between the trimmed V and J ends, which lost 1 base and 0 bases, there was a span of 9 bases. In germline, CDR1 is MNHEY, CDR2 SVGAGI. CDR3 DNA: TGTGCCAGCAGTTACTACGGCAGCATGAACACTGAAGCTTTCTTT. Protein sequence: CASSYYGSMNTEAFF.

The chain links TRBV7-2 to TRBJ2-7; 9 bases are a match to TRBD1. From germline, CDR1 is SGHTA and CDR2 FQGNSA. CDR3 length: 14 amino acids. Losses at the gene ends were 4 bases for V and 7 bases for J; bases not matched to a gene: 8. The CDR3 DNA reads as TGTGCCAGCAGCTCAACAGGGGGCCGAATAGAGCAGTACTTC. This codes for CASSSTGGRIEQYF.

The chain links TRBV5-6 to TRBJ1-4; 8 bases agree with TRBD1. CDR3 length: 15 residues. CDR1 SGHDT and CDR2 YYEEEE come from the germline V gene. J lost 8 bases, V lost 4 bases, and 10 bases had no gene match. The CDR3 here is CASSLGQGGWEKLFF. The CDR3 DNA sequence: TGTGCCAGCAGCCTTGGACAGGGAGGTTGGGAAAAACTGTTTTTT. Using reference TRBV5-6 and TRBJ1-4 for the parts outside the CDR3, the full variable domain is DAGVTQSPTHLIKTRGQQVTLRCSPKSGHDTVSWYQQALGQGPQFIFQYYEEEERQRGNFPDRFSGHQFPNYSSELNVNALLLGDSALYLCASSLGQGGWEKLFFGSGTQLSVL.

This clonotype was seen a few times. V usage is TRBV9 and J usage is TRBJ2-7; D perhaps matches TRBD1 (6 bases). Per the germline V gene, CDR1 is SGDLS and CDR2 is YYNGEE. V lost 4 bases, J lost 4 bases, and 15 bases lay in between. The CDR3 has 14 amino acids. The CDR3 bases are TGTGCCAGCAGCTCCACAGGGACCGTTTACGAGCAGTACTTC. Its protein product is CASSSTGTVYEQYF. Using reference TRBV9 and TRBJ2-7 for the parts outside the CDR3, the full variable domain is DSGVTQTPKHLITATGQRVTLRCSPRSGDLSVYWYQQSLDQGLQFLIQYYNGEERAKGNILERFSAQQFPDLHSELNLSSLELGDSALYFCASSSTGTVYEQYFGPGTRLTVT.

This clonotype was counted at least ten times. The V call is TRBV10-3, the J call TRBJ2-2; 10 nucleotides line up with TRBD2. This CDR3 spans 17 amino acids. J was trimmed by 5 bases and V by 2 bases; bases with no gene match: 8. CDR1 ENHRY and CDR2 SYGVKD come from the germline V gene. The CDR3 DNA reads as TGTGCCATCAGTGAGACCCTAGCGGGGGTTACAACCGGGGAGCTGTTTTTT. Translation: CAISETLAGVTTGELFF.

This clonotype was seen at least ten times. The chain uses TRBV4-2 and TRBJ1-1; 8 bases match TRBD1. V lost 4 bases to trimming and J lost 0 bases; unmatched junction nucleotides: 7. CDR1 LGHNA and CDR2 YNFKEQ come from the germline V gene. This CDR3 has 16 amino acids. The CDR3 DNA reads as TGTGCCAGCAGCCCGGGGACAGGCAGCATGAACACTGAAGCTTTCTTT. This encodes CASSPGTGSMNTEAFF.

The chain carries TRBV6-2 or TRBV6-3 and TRBJ2-2; D is perhaps TRBD1 (6 bases). The germline V and J ends were trimmed by 8 bases and 3 bases, with 10 bases remaining between them. Germline CDR1 and CDR2: MNHEY and SVGEGT. The CDR3 runs 13 residues. CDR3 nucleotide sequence: TGTGCCAGCTCGAAGGGGGACACCGGGGAGCTGTTTTTT. Its translation: CASSKGDTGELFF.

A few counts support this clonotype. The chain has TRBV5-4 and TRBJ2-2, with 9 bases fitting TRBD1. This CDR3 is built from 15 residues. The V gene end was trimmed by 5 bases and the J gene end by 6 bases; junction bases not matched to a gene: 8. Looked up from germline, CDR1 is SGHNT and CDR2 is YYREEE (reference sequence). CDR3 protein: CASRDRGLDAGELFF. The DNA for the CDR3 is TGTGCCAGCAGGGACAGGGGTTTGGACGCCGGGGAGCTGTTTTTT.

This clonotype has at least ten counts. The CDR3 region has the DNA TGTGCCAGCAGTGAACAGTCAGGGTATCGTGCTGAAGCTTTCTTT. This codes for CASSEQSGYRAEAFF. The chain has TRBV25-1 and TRBJ1-1, with D perhaps TRBD1 (5 bases). Trimming pared 2 bases from V and 6 bases from J, leaving 16 bases between. CDR3 length: 15 amino acids. CDR1 and CDR2 (germline): MGHDK, SYGVNS.

This clonotype has a count of ten or more. V gene TRBV19 combines with J gene TRBJ2-7; weak D call: TRBD1 (6 bases). The CDR3 is 15 residues long. The germline V gene encodes CDR1 LNHDA and CDR2 SQIVND (reference sequence). Between the trimmed V and J ends, which lost 5 bases and 6 bases, there was a span of 20 bases. CDR3 sequence: CASSPQGPDAPEQYF. The CDR3 nucleotides are TGTGCCAGTAGTCCACAGGGCCCGGACGCCCCCGAGCAGTACTTC. Together with reference TRBV19 and TRBJ2-7, the CDR3 gives the full variable domain: DGGITQSPKYLFRKEGQNVTLSCEQNLNHDAMYWYRQDPGQGLRLIYYSQIVNDFQKGDIAEGYSVSREKKESFPLTVTSAQKNPTAFYLCASSPQGPDAPEQYFGPGTRLTVT.

The rearrangement joins TRBV12-3 or TRBV12-4 to TRBJ2-3, with D perhaps matching TRBD1 (7 bases). Trimming shortened V by 3 bases and J by 2 bases, and 15 bases separated the two germline ends. This CDR3 is 16 amino acids long. CDR3 in DNA: TGTGCCAGCAGTTTGGAGGGGACAGACCTCACAGATACGCAGTATTTT. Its protein is CASSLEGTDLTDTQYF.

This clonotype was seen repeatedly, ten times or more. A single base separates this from a much larger clone, so it may be a read error. The V and J genes are TRBV12-3 or TRBV12-4 and TRBJ1-1, with 12 bases matching TRBD1. CDR3 length: 15 residues. CDR3 sequence (DNA): TGTGTCAGCAGTGGGACAGGGGGCCCGAGAACTGAAGCTTTCTTT. Its translation is CVSSGTGGPRTEAFF.

This clonotype was counted many times. The CDR3 bases are TGTGCCAGCAGTTTTGGGGGGAGAGAGGCCTATGGCTACACCTTC. Translation: CASSFGGREAYGYTF. The chain has TRBV28 and TRBJ1-2; D possibly corresponds to TRBD1 (5 bases). Trimming removed 3 bases at V and 4 bases at J, with 15 bases between. CDR3 size: 15 residues. Germline CDR1 is MDHEN and CDR2 is SYDVKM.

This clonotype was seen at least ten times. This chain joins TRBV4-1 and TRBJ1-5, with a weak D call TRBD1 (5 bases). Germline CDR1 and CDR2: MGHRA and YSYEKL. The germline V and J ends were trimmed by 2 bases and 8 bases, with 10 bases remaining between them. CDR3 size: 13 residues. CDR3 loop: CASSQRGGEPQHF. The CDR3 DNA reads TGCGCCAGCAGCCAAAGGGGCGGGGAGCCCCAGCATTTT.

V usage is TRBV11-1 and J usage is TRBJ1-1, with D possibly being TRBD1 (5 bases). Trimming removed 1 base from V and 1 base from J, with 25 bases in between. Germline CDR1 SGHAT, CDR2 FQDESV (reference sequence). The CDR3 is made up of 20 amino acids. This CDR3 is CASSLVQGSPKRTTNTEAFF. CDR3 sequence (DNA): TGTGCCAGCAGCTTAGTGCAGGGATCTCCTAAGCGGACGACGAACACTGAAGCTTTCTTT. The full variable domain, completed using reference TRBV11-1 and TRBJ1-1, is EAEVAQSPRYKITEKSQAVAFWCDPISGHATLYWYRQILGQGPELLVQFQDESVVDDSQLPKDRFSAERLKGVDSTLKIQPAELGDSAMYLCASSLVQGSPKRTTNTEAFFGQGTRLTVV.

This clonotype has just a few counts. V gene TRBV7-2 combines with J gene TRBJ1-1; no clear D gene. The CDR3 spans 13 residues. V lost 5 bases and J 4 bases, leaving 11 bases between the germline ends. CDR1 is SGHTA and CDR2 is FQGNSA in the germline V gene. CDR3 sequence: CASSTPPPTEAFF. CDR3 nucleotide sequence: TGTGCCAGCAGCACCCCCCCACCCACTGAAGCTTTCTTT.

This clonotype was detected once. The V call is TRBV30, the J call TRBJ2-2, with 12 bases fitting TRBD1. The CDR3 consists of 16 residues. Germline V gene lookup returns CDR1 GTSNPN and CDR2 SVGIG (reference sequence). The V and J ends lost 8 bases and 7 bases, in that order; junction bases with no gene match: 14. The CDR3 is CARNKPGQGAGGELFF. CDR3 nucleotide sequence: TGTGCCCGGAACAAACCGGGACAGGGGGCCGGCGGGGAGCTGTTTTTT.